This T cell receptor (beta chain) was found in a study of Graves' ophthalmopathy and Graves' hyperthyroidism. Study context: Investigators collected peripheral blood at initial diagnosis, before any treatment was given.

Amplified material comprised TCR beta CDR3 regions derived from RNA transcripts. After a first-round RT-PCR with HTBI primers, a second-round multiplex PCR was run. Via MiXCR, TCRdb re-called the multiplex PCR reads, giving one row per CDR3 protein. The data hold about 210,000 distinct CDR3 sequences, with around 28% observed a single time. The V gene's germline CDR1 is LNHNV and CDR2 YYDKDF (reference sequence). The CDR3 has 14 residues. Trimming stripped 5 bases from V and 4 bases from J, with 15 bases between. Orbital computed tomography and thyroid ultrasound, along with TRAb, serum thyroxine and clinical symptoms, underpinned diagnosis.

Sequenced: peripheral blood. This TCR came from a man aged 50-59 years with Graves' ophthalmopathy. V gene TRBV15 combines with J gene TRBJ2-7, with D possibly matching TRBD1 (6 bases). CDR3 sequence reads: CATSSRGKSYEQYF. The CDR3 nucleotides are TGTGCCACCAGCTCAAGGGGGAAATCGTACGAGCAGTACTTC.